This T cell receptor beta chain was documented in a study of blood T cell repertoires in COVID-19. Turning to the study itself: Collection of acute and convalescent COVID-19 samples took place in the United States, Italy and Spain.

Original analysis: Estimates of nucleated cell counts were drawn from the amplification of reference gene primers. The table came from immunoSEQ multiplex PCR; TCRdb's copy has only in-frame clones and leaves some out. V, J and clone size reflect that table, while D and trimming were determined from the DNA. Of about 240,000 clones listed, about 79% were seen once; the top ten hold approximately 9.4%. Trimming pared 3 bases from V and 4 bases from J, leaving 19 bases between. Per the germline V gene, CDR1 is SGHRS and CDR2 is YFSETQ. The CDR3 totals 17 residues. This sequence joins TRBV5-1 and TRBJ1-4; weak D call: TRBD1 (6 bases). The sample consisted of peripheral blood. The receptor's source is a woman aged 80 or over with acute or convalescent COVID-19. The CDR3 region has the DNA TGCGCCAGCAGCTCTGGCTACGACAGGATCGTTAATGAAAAACTGTTTTTT. Translated, it gives CASSSGYDRIVNEKLFF.